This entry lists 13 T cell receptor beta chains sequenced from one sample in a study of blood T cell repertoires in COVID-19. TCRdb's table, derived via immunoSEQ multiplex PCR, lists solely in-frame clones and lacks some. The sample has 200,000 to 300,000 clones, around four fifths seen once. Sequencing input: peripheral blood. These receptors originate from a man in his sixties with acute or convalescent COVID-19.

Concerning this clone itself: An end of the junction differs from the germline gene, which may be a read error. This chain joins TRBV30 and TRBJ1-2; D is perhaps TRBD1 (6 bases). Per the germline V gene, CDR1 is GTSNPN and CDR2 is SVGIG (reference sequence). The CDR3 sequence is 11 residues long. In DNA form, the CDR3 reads TGTGCCTGGAGTGGGGACACTCTCGGGGACTTC. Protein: CAWSGDTLGDF.

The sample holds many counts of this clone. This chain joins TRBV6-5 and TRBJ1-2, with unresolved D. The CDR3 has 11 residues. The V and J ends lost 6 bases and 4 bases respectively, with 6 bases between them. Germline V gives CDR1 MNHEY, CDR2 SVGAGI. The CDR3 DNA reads TGTGCCAGCAGCTCAGGCTATGGCTACACCTTC. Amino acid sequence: CASSSGYGYTF.

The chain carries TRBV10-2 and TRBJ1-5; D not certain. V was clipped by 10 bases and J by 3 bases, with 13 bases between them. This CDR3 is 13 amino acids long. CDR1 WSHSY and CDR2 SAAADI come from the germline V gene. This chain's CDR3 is CATLDRSNQPQHF. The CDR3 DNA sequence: TGCGCCACCCTAGACCGATCCAATCAGCCCCAGCATTTT.

The CDR3 is CASSLFDSPLHF. The CDR3 bases are TGTGCCAGCAGCTTGTTCGATTCACCCCTCCACTTT. The chain recombines TRBV5-6 with TRBJ1-6; D unclear. Germline V gives CDR1 SGHDT, CDR2 YYEEEE. The V and J ends lost 1 base and 8 bases respectively, with 4 bases between them. This CDR3 comprises 12 residues.

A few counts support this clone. The CDR3 bases are TGTGCCAGCAGCCGAAGTCGTGGGAGGGCGAATGAGCAGTTCTTC. Its protein is CASSRSRGRANEQFF. The chain couples TRBV3-1 (or the pseudogene TRBV3-2) to TRBJ2-1, with 7 positions matching TRBD2. The CDR3 covers 15 residues. J lost 7 bases, V lost 4 bases, and 10 bases had no gene match. Germline lookup yields CDR1 LGHDT and CDR2 YNNKEL (reference sequence).

The CDR3: CASSIGGQGALTYNEQFF. For the CDR3, the DNA is TGTGCCAGTAGTATTGGAGGACAGGGGGCTTTGACCTACAATGAGCAGTTCTTC. The chain couples TRBV19 to TRBJ2-1; 11 nucleotides agree with TRBD1. The CDR3 is made up of 18 amino acids. From germline, CDR1 is LNHDA and CDR2 SQIVND (reference sequence). V lost 3 bases to trimming and J lost 2 bases; unmatched junction nucleotides: 9. Full variable domain (outside the CDR3, taken from reference TRBV19 and TRBJ2-1): DGGITQSPKYLFRKEGQNVTLSCEQNLNHDAMYWYRQDPGQGLRLIYYSQIVNDFQKGDIAEGYSVSREKKESFPLTVTSAQKNPTAFYLCASSIGGQGALTYNEQFFGPGTRLTVL.

The CDR3 sequence: CASSVIPRLAGNEQFF. Here the CDR3 DNA reads TGTGCCAGCAGCGTGATCCCTAGACTAGCGGGGAATGAGCAGTTCTTC. The chain uses TRBV5-6 and TRBJ2-1, with 11 nucleotides matching TRBD2. The CDR3 is 16 amino acids. Germline V gene lookup returns CDR1 SGHDT and CDR2 YYEEEE. J was trimmed by 7 bases and V by 4 bases; bases with no gene match: 10. The variable domain in full, with the rest retrieved from reference TRBV5-6 and TRBJ2-1, is DAGVTQSPTHLIKTRGQQVTLRCSPKSGHDTVSWYQQALGQGPQFIFQYYEEEERQRGNFPDRFSGHQFPNYSSELNVNALLLGDSALYLCASSVIPRLAGNEQFFGPGTRLTVL.

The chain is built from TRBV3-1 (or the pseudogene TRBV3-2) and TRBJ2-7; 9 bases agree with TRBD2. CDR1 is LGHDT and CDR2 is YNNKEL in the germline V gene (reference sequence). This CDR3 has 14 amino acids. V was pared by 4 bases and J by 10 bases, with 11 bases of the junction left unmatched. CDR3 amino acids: CASSLSGTSQDQYF. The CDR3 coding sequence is TGTGCCAGCAGCCTTTCCGGGACTAGCCAAGATCAGTACTTC.

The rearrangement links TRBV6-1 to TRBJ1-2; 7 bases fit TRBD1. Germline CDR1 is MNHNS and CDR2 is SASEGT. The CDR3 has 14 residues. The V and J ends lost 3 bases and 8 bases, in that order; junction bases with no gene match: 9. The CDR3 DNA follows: TGTGCCAGCAGTGAGGGGACAGCGGCCAGGGGCTACACCTTC. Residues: CASSEGTAARGYTF.

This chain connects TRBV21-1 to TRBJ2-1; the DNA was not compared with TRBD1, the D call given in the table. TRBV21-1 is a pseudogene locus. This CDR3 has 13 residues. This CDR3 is CASSKGLNNEQFF. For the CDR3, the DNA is TGTGCCAGCAGCAAAGGGCTGAACAATGAGCAGTTCTTC.

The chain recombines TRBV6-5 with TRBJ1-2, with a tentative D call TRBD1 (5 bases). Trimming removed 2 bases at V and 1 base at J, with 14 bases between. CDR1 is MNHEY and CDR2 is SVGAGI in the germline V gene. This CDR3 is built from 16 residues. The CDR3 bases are TGTGCCAGCAGTTACAGCGGGGCCTCATTTAACTATGGCTACACCTTC. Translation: CASSYSGASFNYGYTF.

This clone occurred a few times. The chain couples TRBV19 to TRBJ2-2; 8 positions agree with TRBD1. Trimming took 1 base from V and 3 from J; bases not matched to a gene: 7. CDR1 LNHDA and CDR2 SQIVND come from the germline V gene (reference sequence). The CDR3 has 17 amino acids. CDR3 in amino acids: CASSIGSGGGYTGELFF. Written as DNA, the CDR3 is TGTGCCAGTAGTATAGGATCAGGGGGCGGATACACCGGGGAGCTGTTTTTT.

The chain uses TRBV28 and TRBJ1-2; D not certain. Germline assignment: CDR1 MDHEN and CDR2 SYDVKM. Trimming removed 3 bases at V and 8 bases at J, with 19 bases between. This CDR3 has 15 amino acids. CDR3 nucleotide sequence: TGTGCCAGCAGTTTTCCCTTCGAGAGGGCTGGGGGCTACACCTTC. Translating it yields CASSFPFERAGGYTF.